This TCR beta chain was sequenced in a study of cytomegalovirus exposure and HLA in healthy donors (dated by TCRdb to 2015 to 2018). For the study in its entirety: An earlier analysis of 550 to 700 of the donors reported approximately 290 Gb of sequence data and some 100 million unique TCR beta sequences from 150 million to 200 million T cells. Besides the first cohort of approximately 710 subjects, a separate validation cohort made up of about 120 different subjects was used. An earlier analysis of about 600 of the donors used high-throughput TCR beta sequencing to judge whether each TCR beta V gene segment behaved as functional or pseudogenic. In the later analysis, no new phenotypic data were used to find candidate immune exposures; instead, reliance was placed on TCR beta sequences and their occurrence across donors. Around 320 gigabases of sequencing data and tens of millions of unique TCR sequences were included in an early release covering several hundred HLA-typed donors. The study profiled the T cell repertoires of fewer than 850 subjects by immunosequencing and related them to cytomegalovirus serostatus. A later analysis re-examined previously published TCR beta repertoires from 610 or so donors and added high-resolution HLA genotyping to investigate patterns of TCR occurrence. Typing coverage varied by locus: roughly 629-630 donors for A, B, C, DRB1 and DQB1; more than 500 for DQA1; 606 for DPA1; approximately 490 for DPB1. To predict cytomegalovirus infection status, the study combined high-throughput TCR immunosequencing, statistical association of individual TCRs with disease status, and machine learning. Both class I and class II loci were covered by HLA typing, at four-digit resolution. Five DR-DQ haplotypes were treated as single units for association and clustering because of strong linkage in the cohort. Donor age, sex, ethnicity and CMV serostatus were collected together with the repertoire data. Among the roughly 400 genotyped donors, under 90% belonged to the genetic ancestry cluster associated with self-reported Caucasian donors. The study was designed to test whether signatures of past pathogen exposure could be identified by cataloging public T cell receptors. Among under 450 genotyped donors of the cohort, an average of approximately 250,000 unique TCR beta nucleotide sequences were sequenced per donor, roughly a sixth of them non-productive. All discovery cohort repertoires had been generated using a single sequencing platform. Genome-wide SNP genotypes for about 55% of the roughly 670 donors were used in a later genetic analysis, which treated that subset as a discovery cohort.

The germline V gene sets CDR1 to SGHTS and CDR2 to YDEGEE. V loses 2 bases of germline sequence and J loses 7 bases, and the interval between the two ends is 18 bases. The CDR3 sequence holds 15 residues, the cysteine and phenylalanine included. The entry retains the CDR3 DNA only, 45 bases that are in frame from base 1. Findings and caveats that apply to the study as a whole: The authors suggested that the approach could potentially be generalized to other disease states and immunological phenotypes. An earlier analysis of around 500 of the donors showed that most TCR beta V segments appeared in productive rearrangements either about 90% or about 30% of the time, which broadly matched IMGT annotations. Because counts were too low, around 18 rarely observed V segments, including chromosome 9 orphons, were left out of the earlier analysis of a few hundred of the donors. A cluster of highly shared sequence variants was judged likely to be a technical artifact of the sequencing pipeline. Because HLA typing was missing for some donors at each locus, association tests included only the typed subset. Some IMGT-functional V segments, including TRBV6-2 and TRBV6-3, could not be told apart with the 87-base-pair reads, so those segments were excluded. In a later analysis, HLA-associated TCR beta chains showed more clonal expansion and lower generation probabilities than non-associated chains that were equally common. In vitro tests confirmed that a few of the cytomegalovirus-associated TCR beta chains recognize cytomegalovirus antigens. A later analysis found that most CMV-associated TCR beta chains appeared HLA-restricted, with HLA associations seemingly driven largely by CMV exposure. Correlated functional status among segregating V segments might be attributable to linkage disequilibrium, but an unknown experimental factor could not be ruled out. In a later analysis, the rate of TCR association differed among HLA loci, with DRB1 alleles having the most associated TCRs and HLA-C alleles having the fewest. In both the original and validation cohorts, the classifier was reported to diagnose cytomegalovirus status with high specificity and sensitivity. When HLA alleles, especially DR and DQ, strongly co-occurred, TCR associations were difficult to assign to individual alleles. Compared with the approximately 600-donor mean, donors in an Asian-associated ancestry cluster had fewer N-insertions in productive TCRs, according to a later genetic analysis. Specific HLA alleles were associated with 15,000 to 20,000 TCR beta sequences at a false discovery rate of 0.05 in a later analysis. A further reported finding was that TCR beta sequences accurately predicted the HLA-A and HLA-B alleles for most subjects in the first cohort. According to a later analysis, parvovirus B19, influenza, CMV and Epstein-Barr virus appeared linked to several top co-occurrence clusters. V-gene and J-gene trimming of TCR beta chains was associated with a missense DCLRE1C variant in a later genetic analysis, and the association was replicated in an independent cohort. Immune exposure information for the cohort was limited to CMV serostatus. A total of 150 to 200 TCR beta chains were listed by the study as associated with cytomegalovirus. Presence/absence analyses assumed roughly uniform sequencing depth across donors, an assumption that may not hold. Across donors, most TCR sequences were observed very rarely, whereas some public TCRs were present in many individuals. The cohort was sequenced for TCR beta chains only, and without alpha or paired-chain data the features that could be detected were limited.

The cohort was made up of 650 to 700 healthy bone marrow donors. All cohort members were sampled while nominally healthy, although unrecorded immune exposures were likely present. The donor tested CMV seronegative, placing the donor among the 352 seronegative members of the cohort. A peripheral blood sample was collected from each donor, and TCR beta sequencing was performed on peripheral blood mononuclear cells. Genomic DNA extraction from the blood cell samples was performed with the Qiagen DNeasy Blood Extraction Kit. Remarks on this clone: Its recognized antigen is unknown. No much larger clone exists at a distance of one base, and base qualities are not known.

The library was produced with the immunoSEQ multiplex PCR assay. The multiplex PCR relied on a mix of 60 forward primers for TCR Vbeta segments and 13 reverse primers for TCR Jbeta segments. The CDR3 region of rearranged TCR beta genes was amplified from genomic DNA with a multiplex PCR assay. Amplified TCR beta libraries were sequenced as 87-base-pair reads on the Illumina HiSeq System. The source study handled its data this way. In a later analysis, some 80 million unique TCR beta chains were counted across the approximately 620 repertoires, and approximately 9.9 million of these chains were shared by at least two donors. A nearest-neighbor algorithm error-corrected the raw reads and collapsed the reads into unique sequences, merging closely related sequences to remove PCR and sequencing errors. Alignment of CDR3 sequences to IMGT reference sequences was used to assign V, D and J gene segments. For a sequence to be retained, at least a six-nucleotide match to both a V gene segment and a J gene segment was required. Rearrangements were classified as productive when the CDR3 lacked stop codons and remained in frame with V and J, and all other rearrangements were classified as non-productive. Following IMGT convention, CDR3 was defined as the stretch from the second conserved V-encoded cysteine to the conserved J-encoded phenylalanine. The earlier analysis of around 640 of the donors excluded sequences that lacked an unambiguous match to a single V gene segment. In an earlier analysis of 587 of the donors, V segments were called functional above 56.7% productive rearrangements and were called segregating when the between-donor standard deviation exceeded 5%. A statistical classification framework was built for diagnosing cytomegalovirus status from the catalog of TCR beta chain sequences. In a later analysis, V and J genes were assigned by comparing TCR nucleotide sequences against IMGT/GENE-DB human TR gene sequences. In a later analysis, CDR3 sequences and most-parsimonious VDJ recombination scenarios were assigned using the TCRdist pipeline. In a later analysis, each TCR beta chain was defined by its CDR3 amino acid sequence together with its V-gene family, and reads lacking a unique V-gene family were excluded. In a later analysis, approximately 640 highly shared, low-generation-probability nucleotide sequences were removed to address suspected cross-contamination and a sequencing artifact. In a later analysis, a clonal expansion index was calculated for each public chain from normalized within-repertoire ranks of inferred template counts. A later analysis computed generation probabilities with a VDJ recombination model fitted to out-of-frame rearrangements, and checked the results against IGoR. A later analysis scored TCR-TCR, TCR-HLA and TCR-CMV co-occurrence with hypergeometric tests, applying a repertoire-size bias correction to TCR pairs. A later analysis estimated false discovery rates by permuting HLA or CMV assignments 20 times. In a later analysis, co-occurring TCRs were grouped using DBSCAN, and TCRdist sequence similarity was added for clustering within HLA-allele-positive subsets. Repertoires with fewer than 30,000 or more than 120,000 public chains, plus five repertoires with anomalous nucleotide sharing, were excluded from co-occurrence clustering. TCRdb took this table from immuneACCESS and kept in-frame rearrangements with V and J called. Such tables lack part of the clones; where checked against another copy, unresolved V genes explain under half of the gap, and the rest is unexplained. The DNA gave D and trimming, while V, J and clone size come from that table. This sample holds about 150,000 clones; about 85% were observed only once. Jointly, the top ten make up 2% to 2.5% of the sample.

The source material was PBMCs. The chain uses TRBV5-8 and TRBJ2-5, with TRBD1 tentatively as D gene (6 bases match). The origin of this receptor is a woman younger than 30 in good health and CMV-seronegative. The CDR3 here reads CASSFSQGRLVTQYF. The DNA reads as follows: TGTGCCAGCAGCTTCTCGCAGGGGAGATTGGTGACCCAGTACTTC.